This TCR beta chain was found in a study of beta chain features in type 1 diabetes. The study's findings and limits: All four CD4+ subsets from Type 1 diabetes patients carried moderately but significantly shorter TCRB CDR3s.

Cell sorting via CD45RO/CCR7/CD25/CD127/CD95/CD27 was performed to obtain CD4+ naive, central memory, regulatory and stem cell-like memory cells. This clone was detected only a few times. Its specificity is not known. The investigators reverse transcribed all of the isolated RNA, so they sequenced expressed TCRB transcripts. Libraries were prepared by immunoSEQ multiplex PCR; TCRdb keeps only in-frame clonotypes and omits some of them. The sample has 160,000 or so clones, roughly 9% seen once. The sequenced material came from central memory CD4+ T cells from blood. This receptor was identified in a woman aged 25 to 39 with type 1 diabetes.

CDR3 amino acids: CAWSASGTTDTQYF. DNA of the CDR3: TGTGCCTGGAGTGCTAGCGGGACCACAGATACGCAGTATTTT. The chain combines TRBV30 with TRBJ2-3, with 9 positions matching TRBD2. Germline lookup yields CDR1 GTSNPN and CDR2 SVGIG (reference sequence). Unmatched junction bases numbered 1, after V lost 1 base and J lost 2 bases. This CDR3 region has 14 residues.